The rows below give T cell receptor beta chains drawn from one sample of a study of cytomegalovirus exposure and HLA in healthy donors. The repertoire was sequenced with immunoSEQ multiplex PCR; TCRdb's copy has only in-frame clones and lacks some. The repertoire consists of fewer than 200,000 clones, with 79% occurring once and the leading ten covering roughly 2%. Input material: PBMCs. Receptor source: a man aged 40-49 years in good health and CMV-seronegative. Both conserved end residues are part of each CDR3. Each record gives: D gene, V gene, clone size, J gene, CDR3 DNA, CDR3 protein. A D gene is named only where the DNA matches it firmly. Some rows have no size entry. The others give once, few or many, or a class for an expanded clone.

d_call: -
v_call: TRBV6-5
clone_size: -
j_call: TRBJ1-1
cdr3_nt: TGTGCCAGCAGTGGACCGGGGATCAACACTGAAGCTTTCTTT
cdr3_aa: CASSGPGINTEAFF

d_call: -
v_call: TRBV13
clone_size: -
j_call: TRBJ2-3
cdr3_nt: TGTGCCAGCGGCAGGACAGGCACAGATACGCAGTATTTT
cdr3_aa: CASGRTGTDTQYF

d_call: TRBD2
v_call: TRBV6-5
clone_size: -
j_call: TRBJ2-7
cdr3_nt: TGTGCCAGCAGTTCCGCCGGGACTAGCGGGTACGAGCAGTACTTC
cdr3_aa: CASSSAGTSGYEQYF

d_call: TRBD2
v_call: TRBV30
clone_size: -
j_call: TRBJ2-2
cdr3_nt: TGTGCCTGTGGTAGCGGGAGAAGTGGCGGGGAGCTGTTTTTT
cdr3_aa: CACGSGRSGGELFF

d_call: -
v_call: TRBV4-1
clone_size: -
j_call: TRBJ2-3
cdr3_nt: TGCGCCAGCAGCCAGCAGGGCACAGATACGCAGTATTTT
cdr3_aa: CASSQQGTDTQYF

d_call: TRBD1
v_call: TRBV6-5
clone_size: -
j_call: TRBJ2-5
cdr3_nt: TGTGCCAGCAGTTACGAACAGGGGGCTAACCAAGAGACCCAGTACTTC
cdr3_aa: CASSYEQGANQETQYF

d_call: -
v_call: TRBV5-8
clone_size: -
j_call: TRBJ2-5
cdr3_nt: TGTGCCAGCAGCTTGGCTAGGACTTTATTCAAAGAGACCCAGTACTTC
cdr3_aa: CASSLARTLFKETQYF

d_call: TRBD2
v_call: TRBV10-3
clone_size: once
j_call: TRBJ2-5
cdr3_nt: TGTGCCATCAGTGATTCGGGAGGGGAGACCCAGTACTTC
cdr3_aa: CAISDSGGETQYF

d_call: -
v_call: TRBV27
clone_size: -
j_call: TRBJ2-1
cdr3_nt: TGTGCCAGCAGACGTACGGGGGTCTACAATGAGCAGTTCTTC
cdr3_aa: CASRRTGVYNEQFF

d_call: TRBD1
v_call: TRBV19
clone_size: -
j_call: TRBJ2-7
cdr3_nt: TGTGCCAGTACCCCGACAGGGGGATACGAGCAGTACTTC
cdr3_aa: CASTPTGGYEQYF

d_call: TRBD1
v_call: TRBV5-4
clone_size: -
j_call: TRBJ2-5
cdr3_nt: TGTGCCAGCAGCAAAGGACAGGGCGTTGAGACCCAGTACTTC
cdr3_aa: CASSKGQGVETQYF

d_call: TRBD2
v_call: TRBV13
clone_size: -
j_call: TRBJ2-7
cdr3_nt: TGTGCCAGCAGCTTACCGGGAGGAAACTACGAGCAGTACTTC
cdr3_aa: CASSLPGGNYEQYF

d_call: -
v_call: TRBV5-1
clone_size: once
j_call: TRBJ2-3
cdr3_nt: TGCGCCAGCAGCCCACAACCTAGCACAGATACGCAGTATTTT
cdr3_aa: CASSPQPSTDTQYF

d_call: -
v_call: TRBV25-1
clone_size: -
j_call: TRBJ2-5
cdr3_nt: TGTGCCAGCCAAGGAGCAGTAGAGACCCAGTACTTC
cdr3_aa: CASQGAVETQYF

d_call: -
v_call: TRBV4-2
clone_size: -
j_call: TRBJ2-3
cdr3_nt: TGTGCCAGCAGCCCCCGGAGCTTCACAGATACGCAGTATTTT
cdr3_aa: CASSPRSFTDTQYF

d_call: TRBD1
v_call: TRBV18
clone_size: -
j_call: TRBJ1-3
cdr3_nt: TGTGCCAGCTCACCACAGATTGGGTTGGGAACAGGGGAATCCGGAAACACCATATATTTT
cdr3_aa: CASSPQIGLGTGESGNTIYF

d_call: -
v_call: TRBV18
clone_size: few
j_call: TRBJ2-4
cdr3_nt: TGTGCCAGCTCACCGAGGGTTCGCAAAAACATTCAGTACTTC
cdr3_aa: CASSPRVRKNIQYF

d_call: TRBD2
v_call: TRBV2
clone_size: -
j_call: TRBJ2-2
cdr3_nt: TGTGCCAGCAGCCTACTAGCGGACATCGGGGAGCTGTTTTTT
cdr3_aa: CASSLLADIGELFF

d_call: -
v_call: TRBV5-1
clone_size: -
j_call: TRBJ2-2
cdr3_nt: TGCGCCAGCAGCTGGCAGGGCGACACCGGGGAGCTGTTTTTT
cdr3_aa: CASSWQGDTGELFF

d_call: TRBD2
v_call: TRBV7-2
clone_size: -
j_call: TRBJ2-1
cdr3_nt: TGTGCCAGCAGCTTAGTTGCGGGGGCCTACAATGAGCAGTTCTTC
cdr3_aa: CASSLVAGAYNEQFF

d_call: -
v_call: TRBV2
clone_size: -
j_call: TRBJ1-1
cdr3_nt: TGTGCCAGCAGTAGTTGGGGGGGGACTGAAGCTTTCTTT
cdr3_aa: CASSSWGGTEAFF

d_call: -
v_call: TRBV6-6
clone_size: -
j_call: TRBJ2-5
cdr3_nt: TGTGCCAGCACCACGGGAGTAATGGGAGAGACCCAGTACTTC
cdr3_aa: CASTTGVMGETQYF

d_call: TRBD1
v_call: TRBV6-6
clone_size: -
j_call: TRBJ2-3
cdr3_nt: TGTGCCAGCAGTCGACAGGGAACAGATACGCAGTATTTT
cdr3_aa: CASSRQGTDTQYF

d_call: -
v_call: TRBV5-1
clone_size: -
j_call: TRBJ1-2
cdr3_nt: TGCGCCAGCAGCTTGGACAGTTATGGCTACACCTTC
cdr3_aa: CASSLDSYGYTF

d_call: TRBD2
v_call: TRBV27
clone_size: once
j_call: TRBJ2-1
cdr3_nt: TGTGCCAGCAGTTTGTTGCGGGAGTACAATGAGCAGTTCTTC
cdr3_aa: CASSLLREYNEQFF

d_call: TRBD1
v_call: TRBV11-2
clone_size: few
j_call: TRBJ1-2
cdr3_nt: TGTGCCAGCAGCTTAAGGGGCAGGGGGCGTGAGTTTGGCTACACCTTC
cdr3_aa: CASSLRGRGREFGYTF

d_call: TRBD2
v_call: TRBV19
clone_size: -
j_call: TRBJ2-7
cdr3_nt: TGTGCCAGTAGACTAGCGGGAGGGAGCTCCTACGAGCAGTACTTC
cdr3_aa: CASRLAGGSSYEQYF

d_call: -
v_call: TRBV4-2
clone_size: -
j_call: TRBJ2-5
cdr3_nt: TGTGCCAGCAGCCCGACCCCAGGGCCCACAGAGACCCAGTACTTC
cdr3_aa: CASSPTPGPTETQYF

d_call: -
v_call: TRBV28
clone_size: once
j_call: TRBJ1-1
cdr3_nt: TGTGCCAGCAGTTTAGAGCGACGCACTGAAGCTTTCTTT
cdr3_aa: CASSLERRTEAFF

d_call: -
v_call: TRBV7-6
clone_size: -
j_call: TRBJ2-5
cdr3_nt: TGTGCCAGCGAAGGCAGGGGAATTCAAGAGACCCAGTACTTC
cdr3_aa: CASEGRGIQETQYF

d_call: -
v_call: TRBV21-1
clone_size: -
j_call: TRBJ2-7
cdr3_nt: TGTGCCAGCAGCTTCAACCGGGACAGGGTGTTTTACGAGCAGTACTTC
cdr3_aa: CASSFNRDRVFYEQYF

d_call: -
v_call: TRBV28
clone_size: -
j_call: TRBJ2-5
cdr3_nt: TGTGCCAGCAGTTTAAGGGCTACAGGGGACTTTCGGCAAGAGACCCAGTACTTC
cdr3_aa: CASSLRATGDFRQETQYF

d_call: -
v_call: TRBV5-1
clone_size: -
j_call: TRBJ2-1
cdr3_nt: TGCGCCAGCAGCTTGGGACAGAGCTCCTACAATGAGCAGTTCTTC
cdr3_aa: CASSLGQSSYNEQFF